The present T cell receptor (beta chain) was sequenced within a study of cytotoxic CD8 clonotypes in ibrutinib-treated CLL. Study results and caveats: Clonality went up at ibrutinib response and then declined back toward baseline at progression.

Method: immunoSEQ multiplex PCR; TCRdb's copy keeps in-frame clones and lacks some. The table lists approximately 45,000 clones, approximately 65% of them singletons. Points on this clone: What it binds is not known.

Trimming cost V 1 base and J 3 bases, with 3 bases left between them. CDR1 MGHRA and CDR2 YSYEKL come from the germline V gene. The CDR3 length is 12 residues. Sequenced here: PBMCs, sampled after 24 months of ibrutinib treatment. The rearrangement uses TRBV4-1 and TRBJ1-2; D not certain. The receptor was isolated from a human donor with chronic lymphocytic leukemia. This CDR3 reads CASSQAYYGYTF. CDR3 bases: TGCGCCAGCAGCCAAGCGTACTATGGCTACACCTTC.